This T cell receptor beta chain was profiled in a study of T cells in Graves' hyperthyroidism and ophthalmopathy. Overall study: At the time of initial diagnosis and before any treatment, peripheral blood was collected.

Trimming shortened V by 0 bases and J by 6 bases, and 11 bases separated the two germline ends. CDR3 length: 14 residues. Germline assignment: CDR1 MNHEY and CDR2 SVGAGI. Aged 18 to 65, the patients had hyperthyroidism that was newly diagnosed and had lasted under 2 months. The study collected blood at first hyperthyroidism diagnosis, before any ophthalmopathy symptoms arose. In its sample, this clonotype was seen a few times. What was amplified from RNA transcripts were TCR beta CDR3 regions. The primer set for the first-round RT-PCR of the TCR CDR3 was HTBI. TCRdb reprocessed the multiplex PCR reads via MiXCR and lists one record per CDR3 protein. The profile covers roughly 580,000 distinct CDR3 sequences, with approximately 13% appearing a single time and 5.8% taken by the ten largest.

This chain joins TRBV6-5 and TRBJ1-2, with D uncertain. Sequenced input: blood. The receptor comes from a young woman with Graves' hyperthyroidism that later progressed to Graves' ophthalmopathy. CDR3 sequence: CASSYSLTSDGYTF. Written as DNA, the CDR3 is TGTGCCAGCAGTTACTCTCTGACCTCAGATGGCTACACCTTC.